The 15 T cell receptor beta chains reported below all come from one sample, sequenced in a study of regulatory T cells in long-lasting Graves disease. Construction of TCR beta libraries relied on iRepertoire HTBI primers and on Arm-PCR targeting CDR3 regions. TCRdb re-called the multiplex PCR reads through MiXCR, storing one row per CDR3 protein. The data hold about 350,000 distinct CDR3 sequences, with 15% to 20% observed a single time. Time point defined: newly diagnosed GD, antithyroid drugs for less than 3 months. PBMCs were the source of the RNA used for TCR sequencing. These data also formed part of another study, on T cells in Graves' hyperthyroidism and ophthalmopathy.

The sequencing used peripheral blood mononuclear cells (PBMCs), collected at new diagnosis, from a patient treated with antithyroid drugs. The receptor source for this set is a man in his forties with Graves disease.

This clonotype was seen more than once but under ten times. The rearrangement links TRBV7-2 to TRBJ2-5; D is perhaps TRBD2 (6 bases). Germline V gene sequence: CDR1 SGHTA, CDR2 FQGNSA. CDR3 length: 15 amino acids. Trimming took off 3 bases at V and 0 bases at J, with 11 bases between the two ends. The CDR3 DNA reads as TGTGCCAGCAGCTTTCCCGGGGGAAACCAAGAGACCCAGTACTTC. This translates into CASSFPGGNQETQYF.

The V and J genes are TRBV30 and TRBJ1-6, with D tentatively TRBD1 (6 bases). The germline gives CDR1 GTSNPN, CDR2 SVGIG (reference sequence). The CDR3 is made up of 12 amino acids. V lost 2 bases and J lost 13, with 12 bases in between. Written as DNA, the CDR3 is TGTGCCTGGAGTACTACAGGGTACCCCCTCCACTTT. It encodes CAWSTTGYPLHF.

The gene calls are TRBV20-1 and TRBJ1-2; 8 bases align to TRBD1. The CDR3 covers 14 residues. Germline assignment: CDR1 DFQATT and CDR2 SNEGSKA (reference sequence). J gave up 7 bases and V 5 bases, and 12 bases lay outside the gene matches. CDR3 sequence: CSAGPTGDGSGYTF. Written as DNA, the CDR3 is TGCAGTGCTGGCCCGACAGGGGACGGGAGTGGCTACACCTTC.

This clonotype turned up a few times. The V gene is TRBV9, the J gene TRBJ2-3; TRBD2 matches 7 bases. The V gene's germline CDR1 is SGDLS and CDR2 YYNGEE. V lost 3 bases, J lost 6 bases, and 16 bases stayed unmatched. This CDR3 is 17 amino acids long. CDR3 loop: CASSADSNNRGEDTQYF. The CDR3 region has the DNA TGTGCCAGCAGCGCAGACTCCAATAATCGGGGGGAGGATACGCAGTATTTT.

This rearrangement joins TRBV13 to TRBJ2-5; D unresolved. V was shortened by 4 bases and J by 2 bases, with 17 bases between the two germline ends. The germline gives CDR1 PRHDT, CDR2 FYEKMQ (reference sequence). The CDR3 totals 16 residues. CDR3 sequence: CASSSRSKTSQETQYF. In nucleotides, the CDR3 is TGTGCCAGCAGCTCAAGATCAAAAACATCACAAGAGACCCAGTACTTC.

This chain uses TRBV20-1 with TRBJ1-2, with D possibly matching TRBD1 (5 bases). The CDR3 runs to 13 residues. Trimming cost V 0 bases and J 7 bases, with 12 bases left between them. CDR1 is DFQATT and CDR2 is SNEGSKA in the germline V gene (reference sequence). CDR3 bases: TGCAGTGCTAGAGATCCCAGGGCCGGTGGCTACACCTTC. Amino acid sequence: CSARDPRAGGYTF.

This clonotype was picked up many times. This chain connects TRBV7-3 to TRBJ2-1; TRBD1 agrees at 8 bases. Germline-derived CDR1 and CDR2 are SGHTA and FQGTGA. V dropped 5 bases and J dropped 8; count of bases not matched to a gene: 11. The CDR3 length is 15 residues. CDR3: CASSLRQGRRDEQFF. The CDR3 DNA reads TGTGCCAGCAGCCTCCGACAGGGGCGTCGCGATGAGCAGTTCTTC. The variable domain in full, completed from reference TRBV7-3 and TRBJ2-1, reads GAGVSQTPSNKVTEKGKYVELRCDPISGHTALYWYRQSLGQGPEFLIYFQGTGAADDSGLPNDRFFAVRPEGSVSTLKIQRTERGDSAVYLCASSLRQGRRDEQFFGPGTRLTVL.

The J gene is TRBJ1-2, the V gene TRBV18; the D is unclear. Germline CDR1 reads KGHSH; CDR2 reads LQKENI. The CDR3 totals 15 residues. V shed 2 bases and J shed 1 base, with 11 bases lying between them. CDR3 sequence (DNA): TGTGCCAGCTCACCATCGGGCCGCAGTAACTATGGCTACACCTTC. This translates into CASSPSGRSNYGYTF.

In this sample, this clonotype turned up a few times. This sequence joins TRBV30 and TRBJ1-5; D not resolved. Germline CDR1 GTSNPN, CDR2 SVGIG (reference sequence). V was shortened by 1 base and J by 6 bases, with 16 bases between the two germline ends. This CDR3 has 15 amino acids. The CDR3 loop is CAWSEAGVVGQPQHF. CDR3 coding DNA: TGTGCCTGGAGTGAGGCCGGGGTGGTGGGTCAGCCCCAGCATTTT.

This clonotype was observed many times. V gene TRBV18 combines with J gene TRBJ1-1, with unresolved D. The germline V gene has CDR1 KGHSH and CDR2 LQKENI. This CDR3 comprises 13 residues. Trimming removed 3 bases from V and 3 bases from J, with 8 bases in between. The CDR3 is CASSPRVDTEAFF. In nucleotides, the CDR3 is TGTGCCAGCTCACCTAGGGTGGACACTGAAGCTTTCTTT.

This clonotype was seen only a few times. The chain employs TRBV5-4 and TRBJ1-4, with TRBD1 as a possible D gene (6 bases). Per the germline V gene, CDR1 is SGHNT and CDR2 is YYREEE (reference sequence). The germline V and J ends were trimmed by 1 base and 7 bases, with 11 bases remaining between them. The CDR3 totals 14 residues. The CDR3 loop reads CASSLWGASEKLFF. DNA for the CDR3: TGTGCCAGCAGCTTGTGGGGGGCAAGTGAAAAACTGTTTTTT.

This clonotype was seen a few times. The junction departs from germline at one end; a sequencing error may be responsible. This chain links TRBV18 with TRBJ1-4; D not resolved. The CDR3 has 15 amino acids. Germline V gene lookup returns CDR1 KGHSH and CDR2 LQKENI. The CDR3 region is CASSAPSATNEKLLF. As DNA, the CDR3 is TGTGCCAGCTCAGCGCCGTCCGCAACTAATGAAAAACTGCTTTTT.

This clonotype occurred many times. The chain uses TRBV11-3 and TRBJ1-1; 7 nucleotides align to TRBD1. Germline V gene sequence: CDR1 SGHNT, CDR2 YENEEA. The CDR3 extends over 14 amino acids. The V segment lost 5 bases and the J segment 3 bases; nucleotides outside the gene matches: 6. CDR3 DNA sequence: TGTGCCAGCAGCGACCAGGGACAGTACACTGAAGCTTTCTTT. Amino acids: CASSDQGQYTEAFF.

This sequence joins TRBV2 and TRBJ2-3, with 8 bases matching TRBD2. The CDR3 loop spans 16 amino acids. Germline V gene sequence: CDR1 SNHLY, CDR2 FYNNEI. V trimming: 4 bases; J trimming: 6 bases; junction bases outside the gene matches: 12. The CDR3 DNA reads TGTGCCAGCAGTGTCTCCGACGAGCGGGGGTTTGATACGCAGTATTTT. Its translation: CASSVSDERGFDTQYF.

The chain carries TRBV5-1 and TRBJ2-2; 9 bases agree with TRBD1. Germline lookup yields CDR1 SGHRS and CDR2 YFSETQ. The CDR3 totals 16 residues. Trimming cost V 5 bases and J 2 bases; bases outside gene matches: 7. DNA of the CDR3: TGCGCCAGCAGGACTGGGACAGGGAGTAACACCGGGGAGCTGTTTTTT. Translated: CASRTGTGSNTGELFF.